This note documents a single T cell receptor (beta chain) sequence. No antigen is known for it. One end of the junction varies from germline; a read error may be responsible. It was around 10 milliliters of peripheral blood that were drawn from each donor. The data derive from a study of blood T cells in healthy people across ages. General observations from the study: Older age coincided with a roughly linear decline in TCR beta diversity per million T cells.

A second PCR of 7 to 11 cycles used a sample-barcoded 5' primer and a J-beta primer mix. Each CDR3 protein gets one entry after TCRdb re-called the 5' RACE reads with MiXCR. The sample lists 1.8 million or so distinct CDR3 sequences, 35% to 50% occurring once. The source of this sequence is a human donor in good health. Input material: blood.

The CDR3 DNA follows: TGTGCCAGCAGACAACCGGGACAGGGCAACTACGGCTACACCTTC. Residues: CASRQPGQGNYGYTF. The V call is TRBV6-2 or TRBV6-3, the J call TRBJ1-2; 9 positions agree with TRBD1. This CDR3 has 15 residues. Germline V CDR1 and CDR2: MNHEY, SVGEGT.